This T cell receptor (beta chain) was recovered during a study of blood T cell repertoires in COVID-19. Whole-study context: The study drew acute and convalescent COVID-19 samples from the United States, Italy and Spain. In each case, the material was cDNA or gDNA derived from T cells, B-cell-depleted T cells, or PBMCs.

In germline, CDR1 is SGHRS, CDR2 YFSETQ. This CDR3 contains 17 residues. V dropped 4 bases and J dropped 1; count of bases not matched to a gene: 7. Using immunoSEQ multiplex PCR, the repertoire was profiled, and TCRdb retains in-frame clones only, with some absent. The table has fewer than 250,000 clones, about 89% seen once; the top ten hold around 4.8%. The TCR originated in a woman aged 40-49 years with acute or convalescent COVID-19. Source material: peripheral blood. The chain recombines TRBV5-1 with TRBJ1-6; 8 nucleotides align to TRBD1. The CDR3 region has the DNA TGCGCCAGCAGCGCTGCAGGGGGCGCTTCCTATAATTCACCCCTCCACTTT. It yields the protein CASSAAGGASYNSPLHF. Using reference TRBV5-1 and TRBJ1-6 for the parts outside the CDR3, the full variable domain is KAGVTQTPRYLIKTRGQQVTLSCSPISGHRSVSWYQQTPGQGLQFLFEYFSETQRNKGNFPGRFSGRQFSNSRSEMNVSTLELGDSALYLCASSAAGGASYNSPLHFGNGTRLTVT.